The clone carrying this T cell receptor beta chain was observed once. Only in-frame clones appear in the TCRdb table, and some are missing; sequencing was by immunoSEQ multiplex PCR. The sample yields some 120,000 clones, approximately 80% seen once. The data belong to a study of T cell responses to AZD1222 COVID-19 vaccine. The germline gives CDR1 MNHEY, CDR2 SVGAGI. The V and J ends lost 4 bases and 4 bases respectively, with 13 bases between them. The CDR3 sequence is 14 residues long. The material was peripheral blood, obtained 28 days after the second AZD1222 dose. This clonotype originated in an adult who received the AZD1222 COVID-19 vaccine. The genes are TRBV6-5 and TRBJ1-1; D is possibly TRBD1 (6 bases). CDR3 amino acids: CASSSGTLSTEAFF. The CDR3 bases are TGTGCCAGCAGTTCCGGGACACTGAGCACTGAAGCTTTCTTT.